This T cell receptor beta chain was captured in a study of CD8 T cells in ankylosing spondylitis. This clonotype appeared many times. The antigen is not known. For TCR beta, libraries came from quantitative 5'-RACE with molecular barcodes. MiXCR, applied by TCRdb to the 5' RACE reads, yields one record per CDR3 protein. The sample has around 490,000 distinct CDR3 sequences, over 4% seen once; the top ten hold around 3.4%. Overall study results and limits: Prior literature has documented some motif variants in synovial fluid and blood from reactive arthritis. Reports say disease-linked clones showed up significantly more in matched ankylosing spondylitis synovial fluid. A motif of roughly 8 highly homologous TCR beta variants was seen as apparently characteristic of ankylosing spondylitis blood. Relatively rare in peripheral blood, disease-linked clones were also CD8+.

The CDR3 has 15 residues. The V and J ends lost 5 bases and 2 bases respectively, with 16 bases between them. Per the germline V gene, CDR1 is SGHRS and CDR2 is YFSETQ. Sequencing was done on a sample of blood, either unsorted or a sorted T cell fraction (not recorded which). J is TRBJ1-1 and V is TRBV5-1; D remains ambiguous. This TCR was sampled from a male donor with ankylosing spondylitis. Here the CDR3 reads CASSVGSPSNTEAFF. The CDR3 nucleotides are TGCGCCAGCAGTGTCGGTTCCCCTTCCAACACTGAAGCTTTCTTT.